These 27 T cell receptor beta chains were sequenced from one sample in a study of spatial heterogeneity in lung cancer (dated by TCRdb to the late 2010s). The time point label here, explained by the study, means: blood at routine non-recurrence follow-up after resection. The library was generated by 5' RACE. The listed sequencing device is NextSeq 500. TCRdb reprocessing: public reads trimmed at Q25 with fastp, clones called with MiXCR, in-frame beta chains kept. Every CDR3 protein is listed once, alongside the most common genes and DNA of its rows. This sample comprises more than 3,000 distinct CDR3 sequences, 45% to 70% of them detected only once. Less than 3.5% of the sample lies in the top ten. The sequencing here drew on PBMCs, taken at follow-up. The receptors were sampled from a male donor with early-stage non-small cell lung cancer.

Turning to this clonotype: Little can be read into the size of this beta chain, an off-target read in a library designed for alpha chains. V is TRBV12-3 or TRBV12-4 and J is TRBJ1-2; D gene uncertain. The CDR3 covers 14 residues. V was trimmed by 6 bases and J by 1 base, leaving 12 bases between them. The CDR3 DNA follows: TGTGCCAGCAGCCCCGGACGGCGTAACTATGGCTACACCTTC. Its protein product is CASSPGRRNYGYTF.

Concerning this clonotype: This beta chain appears as a stray read in a library generated for alpha chains; its size is not informative. The V gene is TRBV10-3, the J gene TRBJ2-1, with 10 bases aligning to TRBD1. J lost 9 bases, V lost 10 bases, and 12 bases had no gene match. Germline V gene lookup returns CDR1 ENHRY and CDR2 SYGVKD. This CDR3 comprises 14 residues. The CDR3 region is CATHTGTGEAEQFF. CDR3 in DNA: TGTGCCACGCACACCGGGACAGGGGAGGCTGAGCAGTTCTTC.

This clonotype was detected a few times. A library made for alpha chains picked up this beta chain off target, so its size means little. The chain is built from TRBV24-1 and TRBJ2-2; the D gene could be TRBD1 or TRBD2 (7 bases each). The length of the CDR3 is 18 residues. Germline values: CDR1 KGHDR, CDR2 SFDVKD. Trimming stripped 2 bases from V and 0 bases from J, with 15 bases between. The CDR3 spells CATSDSQGGTANTGELFF. The CDR3 bases are TGTGCCACCAGTGATTCCCAGGGGGGGACCGCGAACACCGGGGAGCTGTTTTTT.

The table lists this clonotype with a few counts. Because this beta chain is a stray read in a library intended to capture alpha chains, its abundance should not be given much weight. This chain connects TRBV27 to TRBJ2-1, with D tentatively TRBD2 (5 bases). V lost 3 bases, J lost 3 bases, and 12 bases lay in between. The CDR3 extends over 15 amino acids. CDR1 MNHEY and CDR2 SMNVEV come from the germline V gene (reference sequence). CDR3 coding DNA: TGTGCCAGCAGTTTCCGGACTGGGATCTACAATGAGCAGTTCTTC. It is translated as CASSFRTGIYNEQFF.

On this clonotype itself: Little can be read into the size of this beta chain, an off-target read in a library designed for alpha chains. The chain combines TRBV28 with TRBJ1-5; D is perhaps TRBD1 (6 bases). Between the trimmed V and J ends, which lost 8 bases and 4 bases, there was a span of 21 bases. The germline V gene has CDR1 MDHEN and CDR2 SYDVKM. The CDR3 has 16 amino acids. The CDR3 nucleotides are TGTGCCAGCCTCATGGGGGCGGGTACCCTAAATCAGCCCCAGCATTTT. Its translation is CASLMGAGTLNQPQHF. The entire variable domain, with the rest obtained from reference TRBV28 and TRBJ1-5, is as follows: DVKVTQSSRYLVKRTGEKVFLECVQDMDHENMFWYRQDPGLGLRLIYFSYDVKMKEKGDIPEGYSVSREKKERFSLILESASTNQTSMYLCASLMGAGTLNQPQHFGDGTRLSIL.

This clonotype has just a few counts. This beta chain is off target for a library built for alpha chains, so its abundance means little. The rearrangement uses TRBV12-3 or TRBV12-4 and TRBJ1-1; maybe TRBD1 (6 bases). The CDR3 is 12 residues long. The V and J ends lost 5 bases and 7 bases respectively, with 11 bases between them. CDR3 loop: CASSPQGVEAFF. The CDR3 DNA reads as TGTGCCAGCAGTCCACAGGGAGTTGAAGCTTTCTTT.

This clonotype appeared a few times. This beta chain lies outside the target of a library built for alpha chains; its clone size means little. The gene calls are TRBV9 and TRBJ2-5, with 7 positions matching TRBD1. With 3 bases clipped from V and 1 base from J, the junction kept 3 bases outside the gene matches. CDR1 and CDR2 (germline): SGDLS, YYNGEE. This CDR3 is built from 14 residues. The CDR3 region is CASSAGTAQETQYF. As DNA, the CDR3 is TGTGCCAGCAGCGCCGGGACAGCCCAAGAGACCCAGTACTTC.

On this clonotype: This beta chain is an off-target read within a library intended for alpha chains, so its frequency means little. The CDR3 nucleotides read TGTGCCACCGCCCCGGCGGGTGGGGGTCAGCCCCAGCATTTT. Encoded protein: CATAPAGGGQPQHF. V is TRBV6-2 or TRBV6-3 and J is TRBJ1-5; TRBD1 is a possible D gene (5 bases). The CDR3 length is 14 residues. V was pared by 10 bases and J by 6 bases, with 19 bases between. Germline V gene sequence: CDR1 MNHEY, CDR2 SVGEGT.

Comment on this clonotype: Found in a library prepared for alpha chains, this beta chain is an off-target read, and its abundance has little meaning. This rearrangement joins TRBV19 to TRBJ1-1, with a possible D match to TRBD1 (5 bases). There are 15 residues in the CDR3. Between the trimmed V and J ends, which lost 5 bases and 5 bases, there was a span of 18 bases. Germline V lookup: CDR1 LNHDA, CDR2 SQIVND (reference sequence). This chain's CDR3 is CASSSRGPSRTEAFF. The CDR3 DNA follows: TGTGCCAGTAGTTCGCGGGGCCCCTCGAGGACTGAAGCTTTCTTT.

For this clonotype: The library was designed around alpha chains, so this beta chain is a stray read whose abundance carries little weight. V and J are TRBV19 and TRBJ2-1; perhaps D is TRBD1 or TRBD2 (5 bases each). V lost 5 bases to trimming and J lost 5 bases, with 13 bases between them. The CDR3 is 14 amino acids. CDR1 and CDR2 (germline): LNHDA, SQIVND (reference sequence). As DNA, the CDR3 is TGTGCCAGTAGTTTTGGGGGTATCAACAATGAGCAGTTCTTC. As protein: CASSFGGINNEQFF. Full variable domain (rest looked up from reference TRBV19 and TRBJ2-1): DGGITQSPKYLFRKEGQNVTLSCEQNLNHDAMYWYRQDPGQGLRLIYYSQIVNDFQKGDIAEGYSVSREKKESFPLTVTSAQKNPTAFYLCASSFGGINNEQFFGPGTRLTVL.

Note on this clonotype: This beta chain slipped into a library made for alpha chains as a stray read, so its size is not meaningful. The V gene is TRBV5-1, the J gene TRBJ2-1, with TRBD1 as a possible D gene (5 bases). V lost 0 bases and J 1 base, leaving 8 bases between the germline ends. This CDR3 is 15 amino acids long. Germline loops: CDR1 SGHRS, CDR2 YFSETQ. Here the CDR3 DNA reads TGCGCCAGCAGCTTGGACAGGAGTTCCTACAATGAGCAGTTCTTC. Its protein is CASSLDRSSYNEQFF.

A word on this clonotype: The library was prepared for alpha chains; this beta chain is a stray read, so its frequency means little. The rearrangement joins TRBV7-2 to TRBJ2-7; TRBD2 agrees at 7 bases. Germline CDR1 SGHTA, CDR2 FQGNSA. The ends lost 7 bases at V and 0 bases at J; junction bases unmatched: 6. The CDR3 is made up of 14 amino acids. The chain's CDR3 is CASTVGGGSYEQYF. The CDR3 bases are TGTGCCAGCACCGTTGGGGGGGGCTCCTACGAGCAGTACTTC.

Comments on this clonotype: The size of this beta chain means little, since it is a stray read in a library made for alpha chains. This chain's CDR3 is CASSWMGRGEKLFF. CDR3 sequence (DNA): TGTGCCAGCAGCTGGATGGGGCGGGGTGAAAAACTGTTTTTT. The genes are TRBV7-9 and TRBJ1-4; perhaps TRBD1 as D (5 bases). V was pared by 4 bases and J by 7 bases, with 13 bases between. CDR1 is SEHNR and CDR2 is FQNEAQ in the germline V gene (reference sequence). This CDR3 is 14 amino acids long.

About this clonotype: Found in a library prepared for alpha chains, this beta chain is an off-target read, and its abundance has little meaning. The chain is built from TRBV28 and TRBJ2-5, with D tentatively TRBD1 (5 bases). Germline CDR1 MDHEN, CDR2 SYDVKM. Deletions cut 8 bases from V and 1 base from J, with 23 bases between. The CDR3 consists of 17 residues. This chain's CDR3 is CASGRPAPGSSQETQYF. Written as DNA, the CDR3 is TGTGCCAGCGGCCGCCCGGCCCCAGGGTCGTCCCAAGAGACCCAGTACTTC.

As for this clonotype: Within a library made for alpha chains, this beta chain is off target, and its count is uninformative. The chain is built from TRBV13 and TRBJ1-3; D uncertain. The CDR3 runs 14 residues. The V end lost 2 bases, the J end lost 2 bases, and 7 bases lay between the germline ends. CDR1 is PRHDT and CDR2 is FYEKMQ in the germline V gene (reference sequence). CDR3: CASSLTGTGNTIYF. The DNA for the CDR3 is TGTGCCAGCAGCTTAACGGGTACTGGAAACACCATATATTTT.

As regards this clonotype: As an off-target read in a library built for alpha chains, this beta chain has a frequency of little significance. The chain couples TRBV20-1 to TRBJ1-1; D is perhaps TRBD1 (6 bases). The ends were cut back, 3 bases at V and 3 bases at J, with 11 bases in the middle. CDR3 size: 13 residues. CDR1 DFQATT and CDR2 SNEGSKA come from the germline V gene (reference sequence). DNA of the CDR3: TGCAGTGCTAGGTATAGGGGGGACACTGAAGCTTTCTTT. Encoded protein: CSARYRGDTEAFF.

A remark on this clonotype: For a library built for alpha chains, this beta chain is a stray read; little rests on its size. The V call is TRBV10-2, the J call TRBJ2-3; D gene unclear. Trimming removed 3 bases at V and 5 bases at J, with 21 bases between. Germline V gene data show CDR1 as WSHSY and CDR2 as SAAADI. There are 17 residues in the CDR3. The CDR3 loop reads CASSDFLRGKEGDTQYF. In DNA form, the CDR3 reads TGCGCCAGCAGTGATTTCCTGAGAGGAAAAGAAGGAGATACGCAGTATTTT.

A few counts support this clonotype. This beta chain turned up in a library designed for alpha chains; as an off-target read, its abundance says little. The chain uses TRBV4-3 and TRBJ2-5; 11 bases map to TRBD2. The germline CDR1 and CDR2 sequences are LGHNA and YSLEER. J was trimmed by 2 bases and V by 2 bases; bases with no gene match: 4. This CDR3 has 16 amino acids. CDR3 residues: CASSQTLAGAQETQYF. CDR3 coding DNA: TGCGCCAGCAGCCAAACACTAGCGGGAGCGCAAGAGACCCAGTACTTC.

A word on this clonotype: As an off-target read in a library built for alpha chains, this beta chain has a frequency of little significance. The V gene is TRBV19, the J gene TRBJ2-1, with TRBD2 identical over 11 bases. The CDR3 is 16 residues long. The germline CDR1 and CDR2 sequences are LNHDA and SQIVND (reference sequence). V shed 5 bases, J shed 8 bases, and the junction held 11 bases outside the gene matches. CDR3 loop: CASSPRLAGRVHEQFF. For the CDR3, the DNA is TGTGCCAGTAGTCCAAGACTAGCGGGGAGAGTGCATGAGCAGTTCTTC.

Details on this clonotype: Being off target in a library aimed at alpha chains, this beta chain has a size of little meaning. The J gene is TRBJ1-6, the V gene TRBV11-2, with D unresolved. Germline V gene sequence: CDR1 SGHAT, CDR2 FQNNGV. Trimming shortened V by 3 bases and J by 10 bases, and 7 bases separated the two germline ends. The CDR3 has 12 residues. The CDR3 sequence is CASSLYHSPLHF. The CDR3 DNA is TGTGCCAGCAGCTTGTATCACTCACCCCTCCACTTT.

Note on this clonotype: This beta chain is off target for a library built for alpha chains, so its abundance means little. The gene calls are TRBV20-1 and TRBJ2-3; 10 positions agree with TRBD2. V lost 6 bases to trimming and J lost 6 bases; unmatched junction nucleotides: 12. Per germline, CDR1 DFQATT and CDR2 SNEGSKA (reference sequence). The CDR3 totals 15 residues. Here the CDR3 reads CSALDTSGDLDTQYF. The CDR3 DNA reads TGCAGTGCCCTCGACACTAGCGGGGATTTGGATACGCAGTATTTT.

This clonotype has a single count. Since the library was made to target alpha chains, this beta chain is a stray read and its abundance is not meaningful. The chain has TRBV20-1 and TRBJ2-2; a weak D match, TRBD1 (5 bases). CDR3 length: 14 amino acids. V shed 0 bases and J shed 5 bases, with 10 bases lying between them. Germline V lookup: CDR1 DFQATT, CDR2 SNEGSKA (reference sequence). CDR3 residues: CSARDTGLTGELFF. The DNA for the CDR3 is TGCAGTGCTAGAGATACAGGCCTAACCGGGGAGCTGTTTTTT.

In its sample, this clonotype was seen a few times. The germline gene is not matched at one end of the junction; a read error may be the cause. This beta chain is an unintended read in a library built for alpha chains; its size means little. This chain links TRBV3-1 with TRBJ2-7; the match to TRBD2 covers 11 bases. Germline V gene sequence: CDR1 LGHDT, CDR2 YNNKEL (reference sequence). The CDR3 has 12 residues. CDR3 DNA: TGTGCCAGCAGCCACTCTAGCGGGGGGCCCGTCTTC. Translated: CASSHSSGGPVF.

Regarding this clonotype: Since it is a stray read in a library aimed at alpha chains, this beta chain has a size that is not meaningful. The chain links TRBV19 to TRBJ2-3; 10 positions match TRBD1. The CDR3 has 19 amino acids. CDR1 is LNHDA, CDR2 SQIVND, per germline (reference sequence). J gave up 0 bases and V 6 bases, and 15 bases lay outside the gene matches. CDR3 region: CASRRDRGLPLSSTDTQYF. The DNA for the CDR3 is TGTGCCAGTAGACGGGACAGGGGCTTGCCCCTCTCTAGCACAGATACGCAGTATTTT.

On this clonotype: As an off-target read in a library built for alpha chains, this beta chain has a frequency of little significance. The chain employs TRBV7-2 and TRBJ2-7; 9 positions match TRBD1. Per germline, CDR1 SGHTA and CDR2 FQGNSA. The CDR3 consists of 14 residues. Unmatched junction bases numbered 2, after V lost 1 base and J lost 4 bases. CDR3 region: CASSLGGQGYEQYF. The CDR3 DNA is TGTGCCAGCAGCTTAGGAGGACAGGGGTACGAGCAGTACTTC. The entire variable domain, with the rest obtained from reference TRBV7-2 and TRBJ2-7, is as follows: GAGVSQSPSNKVTEKGKDVELRCDPISGHTALYWYRQSLGQGLEFLIYFQGNSAPDKSGLPSDRFSAERTGGSVSTLTIQRTQQEDSAVYLCASSLGGQGYEQYFGPGTRLTVT.

Turning to this clonotype: This beta chain is a stray sequence in a library constructed for alpha chains; its clone size is not meaningful. The chain has TRBV27 and TRBJ2-5, with D perhaps matching TRBD2 (7 bases). The V and J ends lost 6 bases and 5 bases respectively, with 16 bases between them. CDR1 is MNHEY and CDR2 is SMNVEV in the germline V gene (reference sequence). The CDR3 has 14 amino acids. CDR3 region: CASSSGGRFETQYF. In nucleotides, the CDR3 is TGTGCCAGCAGCTCGGGGGGCAGGTTCGAGACCCAGTACTTC.

About this clonotype: Being off target in a library aimed at alpha chains, this beta chain has a size of little meaning. This chain joins TRBV28 and TRBJ2-5; D is undetermined. The CDR3 contains 16 residues. The germline V gene encodes CDR1 MDHEN and CDR2 SYDVKM. Trimming removed 1 base at V and 2 bases at J, with 14 bases between. The CDR3 spells CASSLLRALPQETQYF. Here the CDR3 DNA reads TGTGCCAGCAGTTTATTACGTGCGCTTCCACAAGAGACCCAGTACTTC.